The next 27 T cell receptor beta chains were all read from a single sample in a study of beta chain features in type 1 diabetes. Since all of the isolated RNA was reverse transcribed, expressed TCRB transcripts were what got sequenced. Profiled with immunoSEQ multiplex PCR; TCRdb holds only in-frame clones, not every one. The data show hundreds of thousands of clones, around 13% seen once. What was sequenced was central memory CD4+ T cells from blood. The receptors were gathered from a man aged 25-40 years in good health.

In its sample, this clone was seen a few times. V and J are TRBV25-1 and TRBJ1-2; D not resolved. The CDR3 runs to 16 residues. Trimming pared 1 base from V and 2 bases from J, leaving 14 bases between. Germline V gene sequence: CDR1 MGHDK, CDR2 SYGVNS. In nucleotides, the CDR3 is TGTGCCAGCAGTGAATTATGGCAGGAGGGAAACTATGGCTACACCTTC. Translating it yields CASSELWQEGNYGYTF.

This clone was counted at least ten times. V and J are TRBV15 and TRBJ2-3; D gene uncertain. There are 12 residues in the CDR3. V was clipped by 6 bases and J by 8 bases, with 12 bases between them. CDR1 LNHNV and CDR2 YYDKDF come from the germline V gene (reference sequence). CDR3 protein: CATSADHGTQYF. The CDR3 DNA follows: TGTGCCACCAGTGCGGACCACGGTACGCAGTATTTT.

The chain employs TRBV4-2 and TRBJ2-3; D not resolved. V lost 4 bases, J lost 1 base, and 15 bases lay in between. This CDR3 spans 16 amino acids. Per the germline V gene, CDR1 is LGHNA and CDR2 is YNFKEQ. CDR3 DNA sequence: TGTGCCAGCAGCCCCTCGATTGTTAAAGGCACAGATACGCAGTATTTT. Translating gives CASSPSIVKGTDTQYF.

This clone appeared a few times. The V and J genes are TRBV7-9 and TRBJ2-3; 9 bases are a match to TRBD2. CDR3 length equals 15 residues. V lost 11 bases to trimming and J lost 4 bases; unmatched junction nucleotides: 13. Per germline, CDR1 SEHNR and CDR2 FQNEAQ (reference sequence). The CDR3 bases are TGTGCCGCCACTGCGGGAGGGGGCTGGGCAGATACGCAGTATTTT. Its protein is CAATAGGGWADTQYF.

The chain has TRBV28 and TRBJ2-5; weak D call: TRBD1 (5 bases). The CDR3 runs to 16 residues. Per the germline V gene, CDR1 is MDHEN and CDR2 is SYDVKM. V lost 5 bases, J lost 8 bases, and 24 bases lay in between. Here the CDR3 DNA reads TGTGCCAGCAGTCCCCCTGCCCCGACAGTCTTGGTCACCCAGTACTTC. Amino acids: CASSPPAPTVLVTQYF.

The V gene is TRBV11-3, the J gene TRBJ2-2; D is ambiguous. Trimming left V 5 bases short and J 0 bases short, with 7 bases between. Germline CDR1 and CDR2: SGHNT and YENEEA. The CDR3 has 14 residues. CDR3 in amino acids: CASSAQTNTGELFF. The CDR3 nucleotides are TGTGCCAGCAGCGCACAAACGAACACCGGGGAGCTGTTTTTT.

The chain employs TRBV30 and TRBJ1-2; D call uncertain. Germline V gene lookup returns CDR1 GTSNPN and CDR2 SVGIG (reference sequence). There are 12 residues in the CDR3. V shed 7 bases and J shed 2 bases, with 11 bases lying between them. The CDR3: CAFYIGNYGYTF. As DNA, the CDR3 is TGTGCCTTTTACATAGGAAACTATGGCTACACCTTC.

This clone has only a few counts. One base away lies a much larger clone, so this may be a sequencing read error. The chain joins TRBV9 to TRBJ2-5; D may be TRBD1 (6 bases). This CDR3 has 14 residues. V was shortened by 4 bases and J by 1 base, with 11 bases between the two germline ends. Germline V gives CDR1 SGDLS, CDR2 YYNGEE. The CDR3 spells CASSPGQLQETQYF. For the CDR3, the DNA is TGTGCCAGCAGCCCAGGACAGCTCCAAGAGACCCAGTACTTC.

The chain links TRBV5-1 to TRBJ2-2; no reliable D call. CDR1 and CDR2 from the germline V gene are SGHRS and YFSETQ. Between the trimmed V and J ends, which lost 0 bases and 7 bases, there was a span of 7 bases. This CDR3 is built from 13 residues. CDR3 amino acids: CASSLGFGGELFF. DNA for the CDR3: TGCGCCAGCAGCTTGGGGTTCGGCGGGGAGCTGTTTTTT. The whole variable domain, remainder taken from reference TRBV5-1 and TRBJ2-2, is KAGVTQTPRYLIKTRGQQVTLSCSPISGHRSVSWYQQTPGQGLQFLFEYFSETQRNKGNFPGRFSGRQFSNSRSEMNVSTLELGDSALYLCASSLGFGGELFFGEGSRLTVL.

This CDR3 is CASSLMEGSYGYTF. CDR3 coding DNA: TGTGCCAGCAGCCTGATGGAGGGTAGCTATGGCTACACCTTC. The chain links TRBV5-6 to TRBJ1-2; the D is unclear. Germline lookup yields CDR1 SGHDT and CDR2 YYEEEE. The CDR3 is 14 amino acids. Trimming pared 4 bases from V and 4 bases from J, leaving 14 bases between. The whole variable domain, filled in from reference TRBV5-6 and TRBJ1-2, reads DAGVTQSPTHLIKTRGQQVTLRCSPKSGHDTVSWYQQALGQGPQFIFQYYEEEERQRGNFPDRFSGHQFPNYSSELNVNALLLGDSALYLCASSLMEGSYGYTFGSGTRLTVV.

This clone was counted between two and nine times. This sequence joins TRBV5-6 and TRBJ2-7, with 8 bases matching TRBD2. Germline V gene lookup returns CDR1 SGHDT and CDR2 YYEEEE. Trimming removed 3 bases from V and 3 bases from J; junction bases left unmatched: 14. This CDR3 region has 17 residues. CDR3 nucleotides: TGTGCCAGCAGCTCCGAAACTAGCGGAGCCGCTGACTACGAGCAGTACGTC. This translates into CASSSETSGAADYEQYV.

In its sample, this clone was seen a few times. The chain is built from TRBV29-1 and TRBJ1-1; TRBD1 agrees at 9 bases. The CDR3 is made up of 12 amino acids. Unmatched junction bases numbered 1, after V lost 6 bases and J lost 2 bases. Germline V lookup: CDR1 SQVTM, CDR2 ANQGSEA. CDR3 protein: CSVGQGNTEAFF. The CDR3 DNA reads as TGCAGCGTGGGACAGGGAAACACTGAAGCTTTCTTT.

This clone showed up many times. This sequence joins TRBV14 and TRBJ2-3, with D unclear. Per germline, CDR1 SGHDN and CDR2 FVKESK. The CDR3 is 17 amino acids. V lost 2 bases to trimming and J lost 1 base, with 16 bases between them. The DNA of the CDR3 is TGTGCCAGCAGCCAACTCCTTGGACGCGGAGGCACAGATACGCAGTATTTT. Residues: CASSQLLGRGGTDTQYF.

The chain has TRBV20-1 and TRBJ2-5; 7 bases are shared with TRBD1. The CDR3 spans 11 residues. The ends lost 6 bases at V and 7 bases at J; junction bases unmatched: 5. From germline, CDR1 is DFQATT and CDR2 SNEGSKA (reference sequence). The CDR3: CSAHRGVTQYF. The CDR3 DNA is TGCAGTGCACACAGGGGTGTGACCCAGTACTTC.

This clone occurred a few times. This chain uses TRBV6-1 with TRBJ2-1; no clear D gene. This CDR3 has 14 amino acids. Trimming stripped 2 bases from V and 4 bases from J, with 9 bases between. Germline loops: CDR1 MNHNS, CDR2 SASEGT. CDR3 nucleotide sequence: TGTGCCAGCAGTGAATTCAGTATTTACAATGAGCAGTTCTTC. Translated: CASSEFSIYNEQFF.

This clone was seen at least ten times. The chain employs TRBV5-6 and TRBJ2-7; tentative D call: TRBD2 (6 bases). The CDR3 length is 13 residues. Trimming pared 2 bases from V and 6 bases from J, leaving 12 bases between. Germline assignment: CDR1 SGHDT and CDR2 YYEEEE. This CDR3 reads CASSFWAAGEQYV. In nucleotides, the CDR3 is TGTGCCAGCAGCTTTTGGGCAGCGGGCGAGCAGTACGTC.

The chain couples TRBV5-4 to TRBJ1-5; D is uncertain. This CDR3 contains 15 residues. The V gene lost 2 bases and the J gene lost 0 bases, with 9 bases spanning the gap. Germline V gene lookup returns CDR1 SGHNT and CDR2 YYREEE (reference sequence). The CDR3 loop reads CASSFPSYSNQPQHF. Here the CDR3 DNA reads TGTGCCAGCAGCTTTCCCAGCTATAGCAATCAGCCCCAGCATTTT.

This clone has a handful of counts. The chain couples TRBV19 to TRBJ1-4; no clear D. V was cut by 3 bases and J by 0 bases, with 8 bases left in between. Germline assignment: CDR1 LNHDA and CDR2 SQIVND (reference sequence). The CDR3 sequence is 15 residues long. The CDR3 nucleotides read TGTGCCAGTAGTATGAATGGGGCAACTAATGAAAAACTGTTTTTT. Residues: CASSMNGATNEKLFF.

J is TRBJ1-4 and V is TRBV4-3; maybe TRBD1 (5 bases). V was trimmed by 0 bases and J by 12 bases, leaving 11 bases between them. The germline V gene encodes CDR1 LGHNA and CDR2 YSLEER. The CDR3 is 13 residues long. Here the CDR3 DNA reads TGCGCCAGCAGCCAAGATGAACGGGACCAACTGTTTTTT. Its protein product is CASSQDERDQLFF.

This chain uses TRBV6-6 with TRBJ1-4; possible D gene TRBD1, 5 bases. The CDR3 consists of 13 residues. V shed 6 bases and J shed 8 bases, with 13 bases lying between them. Germline loops: CDR1 MNHNY, CDR2 SVGAGI (reference sequence). CDR3 amino acids: CASRIGTGEKLFF. The CDR3 region has the DNA TGTGCCAGCAGAATAGGGACTGGAGAAAAACTGTTTTTT.

Only a few counts were recorded for this clone. The gene calls are TRBV9 and TRBJ1-1; weak D call: TRBD1 (5 bases). Trimming cost V 0 bases and J 1 base, with 10 bases left between them. The V gene's germline CDR1 is SGDLS and CDR2 YYNGEE. This CDR3 has 15 amino acids. This CDR3 reads CASSVVGTGNTEAFF. The CDR3 DNA is TGTGCCAGCAGCGTAGTCGGGACCGGGAACACTGAAGCTTTCTTT.

This clone was seen many times. This chain connects TRBV4-1 to TRBJ1-4; D uncertain. Germline V lookup: CDR1 MGHRA, CDR2 YSYEKL. The CDR3 runs to 17 residues. V was pared by 2 bases and J by 1 base, with 14 bases between. The CDR3 DNA is TGCGCCAGCAGCCAAAGACGAGTAATGAGAACTAATGAAAAACTGTTTTTT. Protein: CASSQRRVMRTNEKLFF.

This chain connects TRBV11-3 to TRBJ1-2; 9 nucleotides line up with TRBD1. CDR1 is SGHNT, CDR2 YENEEA, per germline. J was trimmed by 14 bases and V by 2 bases; bases with no gene match: 12. The CDR3 consists of 14 residues. CDR3 amino acids: CASSLPRQGESHTF. The CDR3 bases are TGTGCCAGCAGCTTACCCCGACAGGGGGAAAGTCATACCTTC.

The chain is built from TRBV6-1 and TRBJ2-7, with 8 nucleotides matching TRBD1. The CDR3 runs 15 residues. The germline V gene has CDR1 MNHNS and CDR2 SASEGT. V gave up 5 bases and J gave up 3 bases; unmatched junction bases: 9. CDR3 DNA sequence: TGTGCCAGCAGTAACTACGGACAGGGAGGCTACGAGCAGTACTTC. It is translated as CASSNYGQGGYEQYF.

This clone was detected many times. Different DNA sequences within this sample yield the same CDR3. The chain employs TRBV18 and TRBJ2-5; D not certain. This CDR3 region has 14 residues. The germline V gene encodes CDR1 KGHSH and CDR2 LQKENI. The ends were cut back, 2 bases at V and 4 bases at J, with 11 bases in the middle. DNA of the CDR3: TGTGCCAGCTCACCAAAGGGTGGCGGAGAGACCCAGTACTTC. It codes for CASSPKGGGETQYF.

The gene calls are TRBV28 and TRBJ1-1; D may be TRBD1 (6 bases). CDR1 is MDHEN and CDR2 is SYDVKM in the germline V gene. CDR3 size: 13 residues. Trimming cost V 6 bases and J 6 bases, with 14 bases left between them. Here the CDR3 DNA reads TGTGCCAGCAGCAAAGGGGGATGGGCTGAAGCTTTCTTT. It translates to CASSKGGWAEAFF.

In nucleotides, the CDR3 is TGTGCCAGCTCACCAAGTTGGGACAGGGTTGGAAACACCATATATTTT. Its protein product is CASSPSWDRVGNTIYF. This chain uses TRBV18 with TRBJ1-3; 9 nucleotides agree with TRBD1. Trimming at V came to 2 bases and at J to 3 bases, leaving 5 bases not matched to a gene. Looked up from germline, CDR1 is KGHSH and CDR2 is LQKENI. The CDR3 spans 16 residues.